This T cell receptor (beta chain) was sequenced in a study of blood T cell repertoires in COVID-19. The CDR3 runs to 16 residues. Germline V CDR1 and CDR2: LGHNA, YNFKEQ. V gave up 6 bases and J gave up 2 bases; unmatched junction bases: 8. Original handling: Nucleated cell counts were estimated from reference gene primer amplification. The assay was immunoSEQ multiplex PCR, and TCRdb's table has in-frame clones only and misses some. That table furnishes V, J and clone size, whereas the DNA furnished D and trimming. The table lists about 80,000 clones, roughly four fifths of them singletons. The rearrangement joins TRBV4-2 to TRBJ1-5, with 9 bases lining up with TRBD1. Sequencing was performed on peripheral blood. This TCR derives from a human donor in a cohort sampled during active COVID-19. The DNA of the CDR3 is TGTGCCAGCAGTCCAACAGGGGGCCGGGGCAATCAGCCCCAGCATTTT. This translates into CASSPTGGRGNQPQHF.